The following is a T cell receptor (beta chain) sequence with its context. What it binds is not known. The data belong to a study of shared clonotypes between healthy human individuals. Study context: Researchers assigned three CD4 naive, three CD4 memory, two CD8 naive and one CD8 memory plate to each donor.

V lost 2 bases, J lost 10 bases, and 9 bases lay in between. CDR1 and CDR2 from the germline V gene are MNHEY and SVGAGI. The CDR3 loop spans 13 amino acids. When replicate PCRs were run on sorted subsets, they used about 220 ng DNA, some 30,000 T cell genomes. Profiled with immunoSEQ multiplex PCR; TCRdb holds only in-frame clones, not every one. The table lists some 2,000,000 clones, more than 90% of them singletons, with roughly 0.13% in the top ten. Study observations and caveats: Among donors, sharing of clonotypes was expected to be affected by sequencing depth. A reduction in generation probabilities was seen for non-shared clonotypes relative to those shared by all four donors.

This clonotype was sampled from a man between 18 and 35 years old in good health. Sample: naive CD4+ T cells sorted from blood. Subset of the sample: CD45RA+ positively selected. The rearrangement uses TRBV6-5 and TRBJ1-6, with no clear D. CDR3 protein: CASSYAVKSPLHF. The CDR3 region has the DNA TGTGCCAGCAGTTACGCGGTAAAGTCACCCCTCCACTTT.